This T cell receptor beta chain was sequenced for a study of T cell responses to AZD1222 COVID-19 vaccine. Study-wide results and caveats: In a largely white British group with more females than males, clonal diversity was possibly underestimated.

As regards this clone: Antigen specificity is unknown.

CDR3 length: 14 amino acids. Germline V CDR1 and CDR2: SEHNR, FQNEAQ (reference sequence). Between the trimmed V and J ends, which lost 7 bases and 7 bases, there was a span of 19 bases. The data were produced by immunoSEQ multiplex PCR, yet TCRdb's version contains in-frame clones alone and is incomplete. The sample includes roughly 62,000 clones, about 74% of them seen just once. This chain joins TRBV7-9 and TRBJ1-1, with TRBD1 as a possible D gene (6 bases). The sequencing here drew on peripheral blood, taken on day 0 of AZD1222 vaccination. This clonotype was obtained from an adult in good health. The CDR3 region is CASTIGQGKGEAFF. In nucleotides, the CDR3 is TGTGCCAGCACCATTGGCCAGGGGAAAGGTGAAGCTTTCTTT.